This T cell receptor (beta chain) was retrieved from a study of blood T cells in healthy people across ages. General observations from the study: Any conclusive comparison of naive versus antigen-experienced cells was prevented by using unsorted PBMCs.

A minimum of 5.5 micrograms of total RNA was extracted per sample. Worth noting for this clonotype: The antigen remains unidentified.

The CDR3 runs 15 residues. In germline, CDR1 is SEHNR, CDR2 FQNEAQ (reference sequence). V lost 5 bases and J lost 7, with 17 bases in between. Through a sample-barcoded 5' primer and a J-beta primer mix, a second PCR was run for roughly 6 to 12 cycles. TCRdb re-analysed the 5' RACE reads in MiXCR, keeping a single row per CDR3 protein. This repertoire shows hundreds of thousands of distinct CDR3 sequences, 36% found once; its top ten account for approximately 12%. Sequenced sample: blood. This receptor was identified in a man younger than 35 in good health. The rearrangement joins TRBV7-9 to TRBJ1-4; D might be TRBD1 (5 bases). The DNA of the CDR3 is TGTGCCAGCAGCCCCACAGGAGCACCGCGTGAAAAACTGTTTTTT. It yields the protein CASSPTGAPREKLFF.